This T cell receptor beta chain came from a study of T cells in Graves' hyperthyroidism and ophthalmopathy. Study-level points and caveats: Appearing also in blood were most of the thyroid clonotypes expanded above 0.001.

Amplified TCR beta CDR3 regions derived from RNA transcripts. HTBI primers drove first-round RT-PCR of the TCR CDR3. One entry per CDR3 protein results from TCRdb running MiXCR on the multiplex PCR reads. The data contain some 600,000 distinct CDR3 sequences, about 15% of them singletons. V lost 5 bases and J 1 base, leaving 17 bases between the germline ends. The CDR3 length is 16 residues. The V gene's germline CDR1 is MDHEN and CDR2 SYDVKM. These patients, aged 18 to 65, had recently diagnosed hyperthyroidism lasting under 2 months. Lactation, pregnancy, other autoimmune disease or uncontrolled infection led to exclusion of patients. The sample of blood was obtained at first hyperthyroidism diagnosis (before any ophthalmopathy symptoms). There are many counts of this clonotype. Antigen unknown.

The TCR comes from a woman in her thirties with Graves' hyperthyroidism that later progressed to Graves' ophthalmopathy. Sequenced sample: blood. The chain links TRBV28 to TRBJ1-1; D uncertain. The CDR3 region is CASSPGGPSQNTEAFF. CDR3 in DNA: TGTGCCAGCAGTCCAGGAGGACCCTCCCAGAACACTGAAGCTTTCTTT.